This T cell receptor beta chain was sequenced in a study of cytomegalovirus exposure and HLA in healthy donors. The PCR ran on 60 Vbeta and 13 Jbeta primers. The method was immunoSEQ multiplex PCR; TCRdb's version includes in-frame clones alone and lacks a portion of them. The sample has hundreds of thousands of clones, around 79% seen once. Each of the donors was a healthy bone marrow donor. Points on this clone: The antigen remains unidentified.

CDR3 length: 14 residues. Per germline, CDR1 GTSNPN and CDR2 SVGIG (reference sequence). Trimming took 0 bases from V and 4 from J, leaving 13 bases between them. Study observations and caveats: Using a false discovery rate of 0.05, a later analysis showed that 16,951 TCR beta sequences were associated with HLA alleles.

This sequence originates from a male donor in good health and CMV-seronegative. The sequenced sample was PBMCs. This sequence joins TRBV30 and TRBJ2-7; possible D gene TRBD2, 7 bases. As DNA, the CDR3 is TGTGCCTGGAGTGTAAGGGGGGGCCAATACGAGCAGTACTTC. This sequence encodes CAWSVRGGQYEQYF.